Below, 27 T cell receptor beta chains from the same sample are listed, as sequenced in a study of T cells after yellow fever vaccination. MiXCR, applied by TCRdb to the 5' RACE reads, yields one record per CDR3 protein. Among about 130,000 distinct CDR3 sequences listed, under 9% were seen once. The sample consisted of CD8+ T cells sorted from PBMCs, taken on the day of the yellow fever booster vaccination. These receptors were obtained from a man younger than 35 who received the YFV17D yellow fever vaccine.

This clonotype was seen only a few times. V usage is TRBV12-3 or TRBV12-4 and J usage is TRBJ1-1; D is uncertain. Trimming removed 3 bases from V and 8 bases from J, with 13 bases in between. CDR3 length: 13 residues. The CDR3 DNA reads TGTGCCAGCAGTTTGAATCCGGGCCGCGAAGCTTTCTTT. It is translated as CASSLNPGREAFF.

The rearrangement links TRBV28 to TRBJ2-7; 7 bases align to TRBD1. Germline V gene lookup returns CDR1 MDHEN and CDR2 SYDVKM. This CDR3 contains 14 residues. The V gene end was trimmed by 8 bases and the J gene end by 3 bases; junction bases not matched to a gene: 10. The CDR3 coding sequence is TGTGCCAGCGGATCTGCTCGGGACAGCTACGAGCAGTACGTC. Protein: CASGSARDSYEQYV.

This clonotype was seen a few times. The rearrangement uses TRBV13 and TRBJ1-1, with D maybe TRBD1 (6 bases). V was cut by 5 bases and J by 0 bases, with 13 bases left in between. The CDR3 totals 15 residues. Germline V lookup: CDR1 PRHDT, CDR2 FYEKMQ (reference sequence). The chain's CDR3 is CASSPRGHLNTEAFF. For the CDR3, the DNA is TGTGCCAGCAGCCCCCGGGGACATTTGAACACTGAAGCTTTCTTT.

The rearrangement links TRBV4-3 to TRBJ2-7, with D hard to call. CDR3 length equals 14 residues. V lost 0 bases and J 2 bases, leaving 8 bases between the germline ends. Germline CDR1 is LGHNA and CDR2 is YSLEER. CDR3: CASSQERLTYEQYF. DNA for the CDR3: TGCGCCAGCAGCCAAGAACGGCTGACCTACGAGCAGTACTTC.

The J gene is TRBJ2-7, the V gene TRBV6-2 or TRBV6-3; D is perhaps TRBD2 (6 bases). The germline V gene has CDR1 MNHEY and CDR2 SVGEGT. The V end was cut by 4 bases, the J end by 5 bases, with 12 bases between. There are 13 residues in the CDR3. CDR3 nucleotides: TGTGCCAGCAGTTCTTGGGAGGAGCACGAGCAGTACGTC. Translated: CASSSWEEHEQYV.

This clonotype was counted only a few times. The chain couples TRBV4-1 to TRBJ2-2; maybe TRBD1 (6 bases). The V end was cut by 1 base, the J end by 6 bases, with 18 bases between. Per the germline V gene, CDR1 is MGHRA and CDR2 is YSYEKL. This CDR3 contains 17 residues. The CDR3 nucleotides read TGCGCCAGCAGCCAAGGCCTGACAGGACGTTTACCCGGGGAGCTGTTTTTT. It specifies CASSQGLTGRLPGELFF.

V gene TRBV7-2 combines with J gene TRBJ2-5; D uncertain. Germline values: CDR1 SGHTA, CDR2 FQGNSA. The CDR3 extends over 16 amino acids. The V end lost 2 bases, the J end lost 4 bases, and 17 bases lay between the germline ends. CDR3 sequence: CASSLTMLLLSETQYF. DNA of the CDR3: TGTGCCAGCAGCTTAACGATGCTACTTCTGTCAGAGACCCAGTACTTC. The full variable domain, rest sourced from reference TRBV7-2 and TRBJ2-5, is GAGVSQSPSNKVTEKGKDVELRCDPISGHTALYWYRQSLGQGLEFLIYFQGNSAPDKSGLPSDRFSAERTGGSVSTLTIQRTQQEDSAVYLCASSLTMLLLSETQYFGPGTRLLVL.

In its sample, this clonotype was seen many times. The chain is built from TRBV20-1 and TRBJ2-1, with D perhaps matching TRBD2 (5 bases). The germline gives CDR1 DFQATT, CDR2 SNEGSKA (reference sequence). This CDR3 contains 14 residues. Deletions cut 1 base from V and 5 bases from J, with 12 bases between. CDR3 sequence: CSARGLRANNEQFF. The CDR3 DNA follows: TGCAGTGCTAGAGGATTGCGGGCTAACAATGAGCAGTTCTTC.

Only a few counts were recorded for this clonotype. The chain links TRBV4-1 to TRBJ2-7; D is undetermined. CDR1 and CDR2 from the germline V gene are MGHRA and YSYEKL. There are 14 residues in the CDR3. V lost 4 bases, J lost 0 bases, and 10 bases lay in between. The CDR3 spells CASSPRQSSYEQYF. The CDR3 DNA follows: TGCGCCAGCAGCCCCCGACAAAGCTCCTACGAGCAGTACTTC.

This clonotype occurred a few times. The chain links TRBV5-1 to TRBJ2-1; no definite D call. The CDR3 loop spans 17 amino acids. Trimming stripped 4 bases from V and 0 bases from J, with 17 bases between. The germline V gene has CDR1 SGHRS and CDR2 YFSETQ. CDR3 region: CASSPDDLGFSYNEQFF. The DNA of the CDR3 is TGCGCCAGCAGCCCCGACGACCTAGGTTTCTCCTACAATGAGCAGTTCTTC.

In this sample, this clonotype turned up a few times. The V and J genes are TRBV7-3 and TRBJ2-1, with D perhaps matching TRBD2 (5 bases). Trimming took off 5 bases at V and 2 bases at J, with 16 bases between the two ends. Germline values: CDR1 SGHTA, CDR2 FQGTGA. The CDR3 sequence is 16 residues long. The CDR3 sequence: CASSRGSGGAYNEQFF. CDR3 DNA: TGTGCCAGCAGCCGAGGGAGCGGTGGCGCCTACAATGAGCAGTTCTTC.

This clonotype has just a few counts. The CDR3 bases are TGTGCCAGCACCACAGGGGGTCGAGGCTACACCTTC. Translating gives CASTTGGRGYTF. The rearrangement joins TRBV27 to TRBJ1-2; TRBD1 aligns across 8 bases. Germline assignment: CDR1 MNHEY and CDR2 SMNVEV (reference sequence). V shed 7 bases and J 8 bases; nucleotides not matched to a gene: 6. The CDR3 runs 12 residues.

The CDR3 DNA reads as TGTGCCAGCAGCTTCAGGACAGGGGGGGACTATGGCTACACCTTC. This codes for CASSFRTGGDYGYTF. The chain employs TRBV6-5 and TRBJ1-2; the match to TRBD1 covers 10 bases. Unmatched junction bases numbered 7, after V lost 6 bases and J lost 3 bases. Germline V CDR1 and CDR2: MNHEY, SVGAGI. CDR3 length: 15 residues.

This clonotype showed up just a few times. This sequence joins TRBV25-1 and TRBJ1-1, with TRBD1 matching 9 bases. The CDR3 is made up of 12 amino acids. V lost 6 bases and J lost 5; bases outside the gene matches: 1. The germline CDR1 and CDR2 sequences are MGHDK and SYGVNS. CDR3 in amino acids: CASRDRGTEAFF. CDR3 bases: TGTGCCAGCAGGGACAGGGGAACTGAAGCTTTCTTT.

This clonotype was seen only a few times. The rearrangement uses TRBV5-6 and TRBJ2-5; D is possibly TRBD1 or TRBD2 (5 bases each). CDR3 length: 18 residues. The germline V gene encodes CDR1 SGHDT and CDR2 YYEEEE. Trimming left V 1 base short and J 5 bases short, with 24 bases between. The CDR3 region is CASSLNWGTTPAPETQYF. In DNA, the CDR3 is TGTGCCAGCAGCTTGAATTGGGGGACCACCCCAGCTCCGGAGACCCAGTACTTC.

The chain joins TRBV4-1 to TRBJ2-7; 12 bases fit TRBD2. The CDR3 runs 15 residues. The junction had 0 bases not matched to a gene; V was cut back by 1 base and J by 2 bases. CDR1 and CDR2 (germline): MGHRA, YSYEKL. The CDR3 nucleotides read TGCGCCAGCAGCCAAGGACTAGCGGGGGCCTACGAGCAGTACGTC. Translation gives CASSQGLAGAYEQYV.

CDR3 residues: CASSTTDRDPYGYTF. The CDR3 DNA sequence: TGTGCCAGCAGTACGACCGACAGGGACCCTTATGGCTACACCTTC. The chain joins TRBV6-2 or TRBV6-3 to TRBJ1-2, with TRBD1 identical over 7 bases. Trimming removed 5 bases from V and 5 bases from J; junction bases left unmatched: 11. Germline CDR1 and CDR2: MNHEY and SVGEGT. The CDR3 length is 15 residues.

This clonotype was detected many times. This chain connects TRBV6-2 or TRBV6-3 to TRBJ2-1, with 12 positions matching TRBD1. Germline-derived CDR1 and CDR2 are MNHEY and SVGEGT. V lost 2 bases, J lost 9 bases, and 2 bases stayed unmatched. The CDR3 has 14 residues. The CDR3 is CASSYGTGGSEQFF. The CDR3 DNA reads TGTGCCAGCAGTTACGGGACAGGGGGCTCTGAGCAGTTCTTC.

The sample holds a few counts of this clonotype. V gene TRBV15 combines with J gene TRBJ2-5; D might be TRBD2 (5 bases). V lost 8 bases and J lost 5, with 18 bases in between. CDR1 is LNHNV and CDR2 is YYDKDF in the germline V gene (reference sequence). The CDR3 runs to 14 residues. The CDR3 reads CATASDGVRETQYF. CDR3 DNA sequence: TGTGCCACCGCCTCGGACGGGGTTAGGGAGACCCAGTACTTC.

This clonotype has more than one count but fewer than ten. The CDR3 reads CASSQLNREGEQYF. The CDR3 DNA is TGCGCCAGCAGCCAACTAAACAGGGAGGGTGAGCAGTACTTC. V is TRBV4-3 and J is TRBJ2-7; D perhaps matches TRBD2 (7 bases). This CDR3 is built from 14 residues. V was cut by 2 bases and J by 7 bases, with 15 bases left in between. Germline CDR1 reads LGHNA; CDR2 reads YSLEER.

This clonotype was found many times. The chain combines TRBV4-1 with TRBJ1-2; D gene ambiguous. Per the germline V gene, CDR1 is MGHRA and CDR2 is YSYEKL. There are 12 residues in the CDR3. Trimming shortened V by 1 base and J by 7 bases, and 7 bases separated the two germline ends. The CDR3, as DNA: TGCGCCAGCAGCCAAGGCCGTACTGGCTACACCTTC. It yields the protein CASSQGRTGYTF.

The chain has TRBV7-9 and TRBJ2-1; 7 bases align to TRBD2. Germline CDR1 reads SEHNR; CDR2 reads FQNEAQ (reference sequence). The CDR3 sequence is 16 residues long. V lost 5 bases, J lost 1 base, and 8 bases stayed unmatched. The CDR3 DNA follows: TGTGCCAGCAGCGGGGGGGTTGACAGTTCCTACAATGAGCAGTTCTTC. It specifies CASSGGVDSSYNEQFF.

In its sample, this clonotype is medium-sized. The CDR3 loop is CASSQDRGTGGYEQYF. The CDR3 nucleotides read TGTGCCAGCAGCCAAGATAGGGGGACAGGGGGCTACGAGCAGTACTTC. The chain joins TRBV4-2 to TRBJ2-7; the match to TRBD1 covers 11 bases. In germline, CDR1 is LGHNA, CDR2 YNFKEQ. There are 16 residues in the CDR3. The V gene end was trimmed by 0 bases and the J gene end by 3 bases; junction bases not matched to a gene: 4.

The genes are TRBV6-5 and TRBJ2-1; the match to TRBD1 covers 11 bases. The germline V gene has CDR1 MNHEY and CDR2 SVGAGI. The CDR3 length is 13 residues. The V and J ends lost 10 bases and 5 bases, in that order; junction bases with no gene match: 4. The CDR3 nucleotides read TGTGCCACGGGACAGGGGGGTAACAATGAGCAGTTCTTC. Residues: CATGQGGNNEQFF.

This clonotype was observed a handful of times. The rearrangement uses TRBV7-6 and TRBJ1-2; 7 bases fit TRBD1. With V trimmed by 5 bases and J by 2 bases, 8 bases remained unmatched. Looked up from germline, CDR1 is SGHVS and CDR2 is FNYEAQ. The CDR3 runs 15 residues. The DNA of the CDR3 is TGTGCCAGCAGCCCAAGGACAGGCTGGAACTATGGCTACACCTTC. Its protein is CASSPRTGWNYGYTF.

The chain carries TRBV12-3 or TRBV12-4 and TRBJ1-2, with TRBD1 matching over 7 bases. V lost 3 bases, J lost 9 bases, and 4 bases stayed unmatched. The CDR3 has 12 residues. This CDR3 reads CASSLRDSRYTF. The CDR3 DNA sequence: TGTGCCAGCAGTTTGCGGGACAGTCGCTACACCTTC.

This clonotype was seen many times. CDR3 DNA sequence: TGCGCCAGCAGCTACCGGGACAGGGTTTGGTCCCAAGAGACCCAGTACTTC. Amino acids: CASSYRDRVWSQETQYF. The J gene is TRBJ2-5, the V gene TRBV5-1; 9 nucleotides align to TRBD1. V trimming: 3 bases; J trimming: 1 base; junction bases outside the gene matches: 10. Per the germline V gene, CDR1 is SGHRS and CDR2 is YFSETQ. The CDR3 totals 17 residues. The complete variable domain, with remaining parts taken from reference TRBV5-1 and TRBJ2-5, reads KAGVTQTPRYLIKTRGQQVTLSCSPISGHRSVSWYQQTPGQGLQFLFEYFSETQRNKGNFPGRFSGRQFSNSRSEMNVSTLELGDSALYLCASSYRDRVWSQETQYFGPGTRLLVL.